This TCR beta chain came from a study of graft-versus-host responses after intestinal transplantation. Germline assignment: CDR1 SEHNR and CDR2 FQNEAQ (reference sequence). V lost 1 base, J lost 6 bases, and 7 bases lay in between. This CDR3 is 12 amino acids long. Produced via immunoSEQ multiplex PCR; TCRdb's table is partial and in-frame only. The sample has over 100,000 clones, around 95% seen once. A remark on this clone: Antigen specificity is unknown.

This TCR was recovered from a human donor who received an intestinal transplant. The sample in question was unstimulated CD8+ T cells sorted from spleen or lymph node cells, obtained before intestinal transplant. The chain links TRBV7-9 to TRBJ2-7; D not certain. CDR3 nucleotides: TGTGCCAGCAGCTTAGGACGATTCGAGCAGTACTTC. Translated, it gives CASSLGRFEQYF.